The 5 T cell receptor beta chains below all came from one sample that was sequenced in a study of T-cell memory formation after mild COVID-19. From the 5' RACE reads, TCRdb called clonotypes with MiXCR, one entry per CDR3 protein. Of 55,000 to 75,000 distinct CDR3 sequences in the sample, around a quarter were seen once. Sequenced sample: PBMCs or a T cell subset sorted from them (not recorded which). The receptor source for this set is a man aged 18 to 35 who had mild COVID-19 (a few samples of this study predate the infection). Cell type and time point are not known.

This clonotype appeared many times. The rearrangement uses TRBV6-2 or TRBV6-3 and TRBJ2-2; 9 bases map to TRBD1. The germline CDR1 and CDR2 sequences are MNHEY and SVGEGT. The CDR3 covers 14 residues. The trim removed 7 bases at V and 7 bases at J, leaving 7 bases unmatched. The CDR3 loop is CASISGTGIGELFF. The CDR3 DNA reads TGTGCCAGCATCTCCGGGACAGGGATCGGGGAGCTGTTTTTT.

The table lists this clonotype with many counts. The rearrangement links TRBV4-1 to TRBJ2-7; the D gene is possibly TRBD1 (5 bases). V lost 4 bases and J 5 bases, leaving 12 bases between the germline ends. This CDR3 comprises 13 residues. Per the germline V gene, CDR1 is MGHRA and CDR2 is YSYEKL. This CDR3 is CASSPSQGNEQYF. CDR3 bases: TGCGCCAGCAGCCCGAGCCAGGGTAACGAGCAGTACTTC.

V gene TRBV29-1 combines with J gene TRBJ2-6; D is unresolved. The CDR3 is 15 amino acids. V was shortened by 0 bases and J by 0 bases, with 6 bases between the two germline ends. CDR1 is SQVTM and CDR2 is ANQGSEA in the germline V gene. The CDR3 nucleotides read TGCAGCGTTGAAGATGCCAACTCTGGGGCCAACGTCCTGACTTTC. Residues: CSVEDANSGANVLTF.

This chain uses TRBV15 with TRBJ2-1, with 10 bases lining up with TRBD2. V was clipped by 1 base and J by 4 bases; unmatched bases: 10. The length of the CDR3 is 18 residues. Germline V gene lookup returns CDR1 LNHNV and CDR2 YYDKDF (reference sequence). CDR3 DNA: TGTGCCACCAGCAGAGTGGGTCTAGCGGGGGCACTTTACAATGAGCAGTTCTTC. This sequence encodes CATSRVGLAGALYNEQFF.

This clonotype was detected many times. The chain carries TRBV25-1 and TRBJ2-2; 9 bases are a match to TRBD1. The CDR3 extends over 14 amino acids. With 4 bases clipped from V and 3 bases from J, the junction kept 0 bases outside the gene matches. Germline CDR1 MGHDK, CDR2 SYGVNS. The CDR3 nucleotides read TGTGCCAGCAGTGGGACAGGGGACACCGGGGAGCTGTTTTTT. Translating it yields CASSGTGDTGELFF.